The source of this TCR beta chain is a study of cytomegalovirus exposure and HLA in healthy donors. It was with 60 Vbeta and 13 Jbeta primers that the PCR ran. Only in-frame clones appear in the TCRdb table, and some are missing; sequencing was by immunoSEQ multiplex PCR. The sample shows 140,000 to 150,000 clones, about 75% of them seen only once. This clonotype was obtained from a man between 60 and 70 years old in good health and CMV-seronegative. Sequenced material: PBMCs.

The CDR3: CASRPPGLGSYNEQFF. The CDR3 DNA follows: TGTGCCAGCAGACCCCCGGGACTCGGATCCTACAATGAGCAGTTCTTC. The V and J genes are TRBV27 and TRBJ2-1; D may be TRBD2 (6 bases). V lost 6 bases and J lost 1, with 16 bases in between. This CDR3 spans 16 amino acids. From germline, CDR1 is MNHEY and CDR2 SMNVEV (reference sequence).